The next 8 T cell receptor beta chains were all read from a single sample in a study of Graves' ophthalmopathy and Graves' hyperthyroidism. From RNA, the CDR3 regions of TCR beta chains were amplified and sequenced. In the first round, RT-PCR was carried out with HTBI primers, and a multiplex PCR formed the second round. TCRdb analysed the multiplex PCR reads with MiXCR anew, one entry per CDR3 protein. The data contain about 740,000 distinct CDR3 sequences, 40% of them singletons. Specimen: peripheral blood. The origin of the receptors is an adult man with Graves' ophthalmopathy.

This clonotype was counted once. The chain employs TRBV15 and TRBJ1-1; D possibly corresponds to TRBD1 (5 bases). With 0 bases removed from V and 3 bases from J, the gap between germline ends came to 5 bases. Germline V gene sequence: CDR1 LNHNV, CDR2 YYDKDF (reference sequence). CDR3 length: 13 residues. The CDR3 loop reads CATSRDRDTEAFF. As DNA, the CDR3 is TGTGCCACCAGCAGAGACAGGGACACTGAAGCTTTCTTT.

This chain uses TRBV7-9 with TRBJ2-7; 9 bases map to TRBD1. Germline V gene data show CDR1 as SEHNR and CDR2 as FQNEAQ (reference sequence). The CDR3 loop spans 16 amino acids. Germline trimming cut 6 bases from V and 7 bases from J; bases unmatched to any gene: 16. CDR3 coding DNA: TGTGCCAGCAGTTCCCTGGACAGGGGACGCTACAATGAGCAGTACTTC. It codes for CASSSLDRGRYNEQYF. Full variable domain (missing parts from reference TRBV7-9 and TRBJ2-7): DTGVSQNPRHKITKRGQNVTFRCDPISEHNRLYWYRQTLGQGPEFLTYFQNEAQLEKSRLLSDRFSAERPKGSFSTLEIQRTEQGDSAMYLCASSSLDRGRYNEQYFGPGTRLTVT.

This clonotype was seen a single time. V and J are TRBV5-1 and TRBJ2-7, with D perhaps matching TRBD1 (7 bases). Germline CDR1 SGHRS, CDR2 YFSETQ. Trimming stripped 4 bases from V and 0 bases from J, with 26 bases between. The CDR3 sequence is 19 residues long. CDR3 sequence: CASSAEPLQGGPLSYEQYF. CDR3 DNA sequence: TGCGCCAGCAGCGCCGAACCGCTCCAGGGGGGCCCCCTCTCCTACGAGCAGTACTTC.

This clonotype was seen a handful of times. This sequence joins TRBV19 and TRBJ1-2, with 7 positions matching TRBD1. There are 13 residues in the CDR3. Germline values: CDR1 LNHDA, CDR2 SQIVND (reference sequence). The V gene end was trimmed by 7 bases and the J gene end by 4 bases; junction bases not matched to a gene: 6. The CDR3 sequence: CASTGGVGYGYTF. The CDR3 nucleotides read TGTGCCAGTACAGGGGGAGTTGGCTATGGCTACACCTTC.

This chain uses TRBV2 with TRBJ2-3, with a tentative D call TRBD2 (6 bases). V lost 5 bases to trimming and J lost 4 bases, with 16 bases between them. Germline lookup yields CDR1 SNHLY and CDR2 FYNNEI. This CDR3 spans 15 amino acids. For the CDR3, the DNA is TGTGCCAGCAGTCGGGGCTGGCGGAGGGCAGATACGCAGTATTTT. Protein sequence: CASSRGWRRADTQYF.

The rearrangement links TRBV19 to TRBJ2-3; D uncertain. The CDR3 has 16 residues. In germline, CDR1 is LNHDA, CDR2 SQIVND (reference sequence). Trimming shortened V by 7 bases and J by 0 bases, and 17 bases separated the two germline ends. As DNA, the CDR3 is TGTGCCAGTACTGGTCGGCAGGCAAAGAGCACAGATACGCAGTATTTT. It yields the protein CASTGRQAKSTDTQYF.

The chain recombines TRBV20-1 with TRBJ1-3, with D uncertain. The V and J ends lost 2 bases and 0 bases respectively, with 11 bases between them. From germline, CDR1 is DFQATT and CDR2 SNEGSKA (reference sequence). This CDR3 contains 15 residues. CDR3 nucleotides: TGCAGTGCTAGATCCGGCAGGACCTCTGGAAACACCATATATTTT. Translating it yields CSARSGRTSGNTIYF.

The chain employs TRBV7-9 and TRBJ2-5, with D maybe TRBD1 (6 bases). The CDR3 totals 17 residues. Germline V gives CDR1 SEHNR, CDR2 FQNEAQ (reference sequence). Trimming stripped 1 base from V and 5 bases from J, with 20 bases between. This CDR3 is CASSLVSSWGPGETQYF. Here the CDR3 DNA reads TGTGCCAGCAGCTTAGTATCCTCGTGGGGGCCCGGGGAGACCCAGTACTTC.